Reported below is one T cell receptor (beta chain). The data are from a study of T cell changes during pregnancy in multiple sclerosis. Generated by immunoSEQ multiplex PCR, the TCRdb table keeps only in-frame clones and is missing some. There are approximately 66,000 clones in the sample; roughly 91% occur only once, and roughly 5% lies in the top ten. This receptor was taken from a female donor with multiple sclerosis, enrolled in a pregnancy study. The sequenced sample was CD8+ T cells from peripheral blood mononuclear cells, obtained before pregnancy.

The CDR3 here is CASISDTQYF. In DNA form, the CDR3 reads TGTGCCAGCATATCAGATACGCAGTATTTT. This chain joins TRBV6-6 and TRBJ2-3; no clear D. Germline CDR1 is MNHNY and CDR2 is SVGAGI (reference sequence). With 7 bases removed from V and 4 bases from J, the gap between germline ends came to 3 bases. The CDR3 loop spans 10 amino acids.